What follows is one T cell receptor (beta chain) and its context. Its target is unknown. The assay was carried out at the deep level. Every immunoSEQ plate was one replicate of a subset's evenly spread DNA. Assay used: immunoSEQ multiplex PCR; TCRdb lists only in-frame clones, some missing. Here the sample spans about 1.1 million clones, 70% to 80% being singletons. The record originates from a study of shared clonotypes between healthy human individuals. Study-level information: Aged 18 to 49, the donors were two women and a few men. Study observations and caveats: The naive CD4 repertoires of several donors were compared, and around 5% of clonotypes were shared.

The length of the CDR3 is 13 residues. J was trimmed by 6 bases and V by 4 bases; bases with no gene match: 5. The V gene's germline CDR1 is KGHSH and CDR2 LQKENI. The chain is built from TRBV18 and TRBJ2-7; 8 bases agree with TRBD2. The sequence derives from a man younger than 35 in good health. Some clones in this sample may be carry-over from other donors' samples. The sequenced material came from memory CD4+ T cells from PBMCs. As to subset: CD45RA-negative fraction. In DNA form, the CDR3 reads TGTGCCAGCTCACAGGGACTAGTAGGCGAGCAGTACTTC. Its protein is CASSQGLVGEQYF.